What follows are 16 T cell receptor beta chains derived from one specimen sequenced in a study of blood T cell repertoires in COVID-19. Method: immunoSEQ multiplex PCR; TCRdb's copy keeps in-frame clones and lacks some. The data show about 210,000 clones, approximately 78% seen once. The sample comprised PBMCs or T cells enriched from blood (not recorded which). The source of these receptors is a man aged 35 to 55 who had recovered from COVID-19.

The chain joins TRBV29-1 to TRBJ2-3; 9 nucleotides line up with TRBD1. With 7 bases clipped from V and 4 bases from J, the junction kept 12 bases outside the gene matches. CDR1 and CDR2 (germline): SQVTM, ANQGSEA. The CDR3 consists of 15 residues. CDR3 protein: CSGGTGSFFADTQYF. The CDR3 DNA follows: TGCAGCGGGGGGACAGGGAGTTTCTTTGCAGATACGCAGTATTTT.

The chain links TRBV27 to TRBJ2-6; 10 bases match TRBD1. Unmatched junction bases numbered 15, after V lost 6 bases and J lost 4 bases. CDR1 MNHEY and CDR2 SMNVEV come from the germline V gene (reference sequence). The CDR3 covers 19 residues. CDR3 sequence: CASSHTDGQGVSGANVLTF. The CDR3 nucleotides are TGTGCCAGCAGCCATACTGATGGACAGGGGGTCTCCGGGGCCAACGTCCTGACTTTC. Complete variable domain (other parts from reference TRBV27 and TRBJ2-6): EAQVTQNPRYLITVTGKKLTVTCSQNMNHEYMSWYRQDPGLGLRQIYYSMNVEVTDKGDVPEGYKVSRKEKRNFPLILESPSPNQTSLYFCASSHTDGQGVSGANVLTFGAGSRLTVL.

The genes are TRBV11-2 and TRBJ1-5, with 8 bases lining up with TRBD1. Losses at the gene ends were 5 bases for V and 5 bases for J; bases not matched to a gene: 2. The CDR3 consists of 13 residues. Germline V gene data show CDR1 as SGHAT and CDR2 as FQNNGV. The CDR3 DNA follows: TGTGCCAGCAGCGAACAGGGGGATCAGCCCCAGCATTTT. Translated, it gives CASSEQGDQPQHF. The variable domain in full, with the rest retrieved from reference TRBV11-2 and TRBJ1-5, is EAGVAQSPRYKIIEKRQSVAFWCNPISGHATLYWYQQILGQGPKLLIQFQNNGVVDDSQLPKDRFSAERLKGVDSTLKIQPAKLEDSAVYLCASSEQGDQPQHFGDGTRLSIL.

Written as DNA, the CDR3 is TGTGCCAGCAGCACGCTAACAGCGGGATCCTACAATGAGCAGTTCTTC. Protein product: CASSTLTAGSYNEQFF. The chain combines TRBV9 with TRBJ2-1, with 7 bases that match TRBD2. After removal of 4 bases from V and 1 base from J, the junction contained 8 bases not matched to a gene. Germline lookup yields CDR1 SGDLS and CDR2 YYNGEE. This CDR3 region has 16 residues.

This clone was observed a handful of times. The V call is TRBV7-2, the J call TRBJ2-7; 9 bases are shared with TRBD2. CDR1 and CDR2 from the germline V gene are SGHTA and FQGNSA. The V gene end was trimmed by 3 bases and the J gene end by 3 bases; junction bases not matched to a gene: 3. The CDR3 spans 14 residues. The CDR3 sequence is CASSLTSGFYEQYF. The CDR3 nucleotides read TGTGCCAGCAGCTTGACTAGCGGATTCTACGAGCAGTACTTC.

This chain links TRBV7-3 with TRBJ2-1; TRBD2 agrees at 12 bases. Trimming at V came to 4 bases and at J to 8 bases, leaving 9 bases not matched to a gene. The CDR3 contains 16 residues. Looked up from germline, CDR1 is SGHTA and CDR2 is FQGTGA. The CDR3: CASSSSSGGAMDEQFF. As DNA, the CDR3 is TGTGCCAGCAGCTCCTCTAGCGGGGGGGCCATGGATGAGCAGTTCTTC.

Worth noting for this clone: At the DNA level, this CDR3 is encoded by other sequences in the same sample as well. This rearrangement joins TRBV24-1 to TRBJ2-1; 12 positions agree with TRBD2. The V and J ends lost 5 bases and 4 bases, in that order; junction bases with no gene match: 2. Germline CDR1 is KGHDR and CDR2 is SFDVKD. This CDR3 is built from 15 residues. CDR3 bases: TGTGCCACCAGTGGAGGACTAGCGGGGTACAATGAGCAGTTCTTC. Translation gives CATSGGLAGYNEQFF.

The rearrangement links TRBV5-1 to TRBJ2-7; tentatively, D is TRBD1 (6 bases). From germline, CDR1 is SGHRS and CDR2 YFSETQ. The germline V and J ends were trimmed by 4 bases and 1 base, with 12 bases remaining between them. This CDR3 region has 14 residues. CDR3 sequence (DNA): TGCGCCAGCAGCCAACAGGGACGTTCCTACGAGCAGTACTTC. Translated, it gives CASSQQGRSYEQYF.

This clone was picked up one time. The rearrangement uses TRBV5-1 and TRBJ2-7, with D perhaps matching TRBD1 (6 bases). Trimming removed 6 bases from V and 4 bases from J, with 8 bases in between. This CDR3 comprises 11 residues. The V gene's germline CDR1 is SGHRS and CDR2 YFSETQ. The DNA for the CDR3 is TGCGCCAGCAAGGGGGAATACGAGCAGTACTTC. It yields the protein CASKGEYEQYF. Full variable domain (outside the CDR3, taken from reference TRBV5-1 and TRBJ2-7): KAGVTQTPRYLIKTRGQQVTLSCSPISGHRSVSWYQQTPGQGLQFLFEYFSETQRNKGNFPGRFSGRQFSNSRSEMNVSTLELGDSALYLCASKGEYEQYFGPGTRLTVT.

The sample holds one count of this clone. The chain carries TRBV5-6 and TRBJ1-2; D unresolved. The CDR3 has 13 residues. Trimming shortened V by 1 base and J by 6 bases, and 10 bases separated the two germline ends. Germline CDR1 reads SGHDT; CDR2 reads YYEEEE. CDR3 protein: CASSLFAGNGYTF. CDR3 in DNA: TGTGCCAGCAGCTTGTTTGCCGGGAATGGCTACACCTTC.

The J gene is TRBJ1-1, the V gene TRBV19, with a tentative D call TRBD1 (5 bases). V gave up 6 bases and J gave up 4 bases, with 12 bases separating them. The CDR3 extends over 13 amino acids. Germline CDR1 LNHDA, CDR2 SQIVND (reference sequence). In DNA, the CDR3 is TGTGCCAGTAGCCTTAGTAGGGGCACTGAAGCTTTCTTT. Its protein is CASSLSRGTEAFF.

V gene TRBV23-1 combines with J gene TRBJ1-4; D gene uncertain. TRBV23-1 is an ORF, and what it does is uncertain. This CDR3 contains 16 residues. Trimming took 6 bases from V and 5 from J, leaving 19 bases between them. This CDR3 is CASRVNKRPHNEKLFF. CDR3 DNA: TGCGCCAGCAGAGTCAATAAGAGGCCACACAATGAAAAACTGTTTTTT.

The chain uses TRBV5-1 and TRBJ1-5; D is possibly TRBD1 (6 bases). CDR1 and CDR2 (germline): SGHRS, YFSETQ. V was cut by 3 bases and J by 5 bases, with 12 bases left in between. The CDR3 sequence is 14 residues long. The CDR3 protein is CASSSGQPYQPQHF. The CDR3 bases are TGCGCCAGCAGCTCCGGACAGCCTTATCAGCCCCAGCATTTT.

This clone came up once. Written as DNA, the CDR3 is TGTGCCTGGAGTGGGAGGAGCGCTGAAGCTTTCTTT. As protein: CAWSGRSAEAFF. The chain carries TRBV30 and TRBJ1-1; no reliable D call. Trimming removed 1 base at V and 6 bases at J, with 9 bases between. Per germline, CDR1 GTSNPN and CDR2 SVGIG (reference sequence). This CDR3 contains 12 residues.

In this sample, this clone turned up a few times. The chain employs TRBV9 and TRBJ1-4; D is perhaps TRBD1 (6 bases). This CDR3 comprises 14 residues. The V gene lost 2 bases and the J gene lost 6 bases, with 11 bases spanning the gap. Germline CDR1 and CDR2: SGDLS and YYNGEE. In DNA, the CDR3 is TGTGCCAGCAGCGTGGGGGGGCTTGATGAAAAACTGTTTTTT. Translated: CASSVGGLDEKLFF.

V usage is TRBV4-2 and J usage is TRBJ1-5; possible D gene TRBD1, 5 bases. V was clipped by 3 bases and J by 1 base, with 10 bases between them. CDR1 and CDR2 (germline): LGHNA, YNFKEQ. This CDR3 has 15 residues. CDR3 amino acids: CASSQETESNQPQHF. CDR3 in DNA: TGTGCCAGCAGCCAGGAGACAGAGAGCAATCAGCCCCAGCATTTT.